The 28 T cell receptor beta chains given below trace back to one sample, sequenced in a study of type 1 and type 2 diabetes patients (dated by TCRdb to 2016 to 2018). Sequencing instrument: Illumina MiSeq. For TCRbeta CDR3 amplification, the template was genomic DNA taken from the sorted T cell subsets. The TCRbeta CDR3 region was amplified by multiplex PCR with 30 forward and 13 reverse primers. TCRdb reprocessing: public reads trimmed at Q25 with fastp, clones called with MiXCR, in-frame beta chains kept. Rows merge per CDR3 protein into single entries with the most common DNA and genes. The sample includes about 270,000 distinct CDR3 sequences, with 45% to 60% observed a single time. Together, the top ten hold approximately 14% of the sample. Sequenced material: peripheral blood mononuclear cells (PBMCs). The origin of the receptors is a man aged 18 to 30 with type 2 diabetes.

DNA for the CDR3: TGTGCCAGCAGCCCGGGGGGAGGGGGAGAGACCCAGTACTTC. Residues: CASSPGGGGETQYF. This chain links TRBV7-2 with TRBJ2-5; possible D gene TRBD2, 7 bases. The germline V and J ends were trimmed by 5 bases and 4 bases, with 14 bases remaining between them. Germline CDR1 reads SGHTA; CDR2 reads FQGNSA. CDR3 length: 14 residues. The full variable domain, in which reference TRBV7-2 and TRBJ2-5 provide the parts outside the CDR3, is GAGVSQSPSNKVTEKGKDVELRCDPISGHTALYWYRQSLGQGLEFLIYFQGNSAPDKSGLPSDRFSAERTGGSVSTLTIQRTQQEDSAVYLCASSPGGGGETQYFGPGTRLLVL.

The V gene is TRBV4-3, the J gene TRBJ2-7; a weak D match, TRBD1 (5 bases). The CDR3 has 16 residues. Germline V gene sequence: CDR1 LGHNA, CDR2 YSLEER. The V end lost 0 bases, the J end lost 4 bases, and 16 bases lay between the germline ends. CDR3 in DNA: TGCGCCAGCAGCCAAGATACCGACAGAGGAACGTACGAGCAGTACTTC. Its protein product is CASSQDTDRGTYEQYF.

The rearrangement links TRBV2 to TRBJ2-7, with 9 bases lining up with TRBD1. With V trimmed by 6 bases and J by 2 bases, 5 bases remained unmatched. Germline values: CDR1 SNHLY, CDR2 FYNNEI. There are 14 residues in the CDR3. In DNA form, the CDR3 reads TGTGCCAGCAGAGGGACAGGGAAGACCTACGAGCAGTACTTC. Amino acids: CASRGTGKTYEQYF.

The V call is TRBV12-3 or TRBV12-4, the J call TRBJ2-1; 7 bases line up with TRBD2. The V and J ends lost 0 bases and 14 bases, in that order; junction bases with no gene match: 7. The CDR3 is 13 residues long. The CDR3 sequence is CASSLAGRERKFF. Written as DNA, the CDR3 is TGTGCCAGCAGTTTAGCGGGGCGGGAGAGGAAGTTCTTC.

The genes are TRBV20-1 and TRBJ2-5; maybe TRBD1 (6 bases). This CDR3 comprises 11 residues. Trimming removed 5 bases at V and 2 bases at J, with 6 bases between. Germline lookup yields CDR1 DFQATT and CDR2 SNEGSKA (reference sequence). The CDR3 spells CSAGQQETQYF. CDR3 DNA sequence: TGCAGTGCTGGACAGCAAGAGACCCAGTACTTC.

The count of this clonotype is one. This may be a read error, as it is one base from a much larger clone. Here the CDR3 omits its conserved ending phenylalanine or tryptophan, so a read error is the likely source. This chain uses TRBV2 with TRBJ1-1; D is undetermined. Germline CDR1 reads SNHLY; CDR2 reads FYNNEI. The CDR3 is 11 amino acids. Trimming took off 6 bases at V and 3 bases at J, with 5 bases between the two ends. CDR3 DNA sequence: TGTGCCAGCAGCGTCTACACTGAAGCTTTCCTT. This translates into CASSVYTEAFL.

A few counts support this clonotype. V usage is TRBV27 and J usage is TRBJ1-6; 10 nucleotides agree with TRBD1. The CDR3 runs to 13 residues. The V gene's germline CDR1 is MNHEY and CDR2 SMNVEV (reference sequence). V lost 7 bases to trimming and J lost 7 bases; unmatched junction nucleotides: 1. CDR3 DNA: TGTGCCAGCAAGACAGGGGGCAATTCACCCCTCCACTTT. It is translated as CASKTGGNSPLHF.

This clonotype was detected only a few times. The chain uses TRBV10-3 and TRBJ1-1, with D tentatively TRBD1 (5 bases). The length of the CDR3 is 14 residues. Germline-derived CDR1 and CDR2 are ENHRY and SYGVKD. V lost 0 bases, J lost 8 bases, and 13 bases lay in between. CDR3 amino acids: CAISESATASEAFF. DNA of the CDR3: TGTGCCATCAGTGAGTCGGCGACAGCCAGCGAAGCTTTCTTT.

V is TRBV6-1 and J is TRBJ1-5; 8 positions agree with TRBD1. V trimming: 6 bases; J trimming: 4 bases; junction bases outside the gene matches: 8. The CDR3 loop spans 15 amino acids. Germline-derived CDR1 and CDR2 are MNHNS and SASEGT. CDR3 bases: TGTGCCAGCAGCCCCGGACAGGGACAAAATCAGCCCCAGCATTTT. Amino acid sequence: CASSPGQGQNQPQHF.

This chain uses TRBV19 with TRBJ2-7, with D perhaps being TRBD1 or TRBD2 (5 bases each). Germline loops: CDR1 LNHDA, CDR2 SQIVND (reference sequence). Deletions cut 3 bases from V and 6 bases from J, with 15 bases between. The CDR3 has 14 amino acids. CDR3 amino acids: CASSIPDREGEQYF. CDR3 nucleotide sequence: TGTGCCAGTAGTATCCCTGACAGAGAGGGCGAGCAGTACTTC.

The chain couples TRBV10-3 to TRBJ2-7; D is possibly TRBD1 or TRBD2 (5 bases each). Trimming shortened V by 0 bases and J by 1 base, and 10 bases separated the two germline ends. In germline, CDR1 is ENHRY, CDR2 SYGVKD. The length of the CDR3 is 15 residues. CDR3 nucleotides: TGTGCCATCAGTGAGTCGAGGGGTAGATCCTACGAGCAGTACTTC. Translated: CAISESRGRSYEQYF.

The CDR3 nucleotides are TGTGCCAGCAGTTTCCAGTCCTCAGATACGCAGTATTTT. Its translation: CASSFQSSDTQYF. The rearrangement links TRBV28 to TRBJ2-3; D unresolved. The germline V gene encodes CDR1 MDHEN and CDR2 SYDVKM. V dropped 3 bases and J dropped 4 bases, with 8 bases sitting between them. The CDR3 length is 13 residues.

Points on this clonotype: The junction differs from germline at one of its ends, possibly a read error. The chain uses TRBV10-2 and TRBJ2-7; D possibly corresponds to TRBD1 (6 bases). Looked up from germline, CDR1 is WSHSY and CDR2 is SAAADI. This CDR3 contains 12 residues. The CDR3 reads CASSLRQEKQYF. The CDR3 bases are TGTGCCAGCAGCTTAAGACAGGAGAAGCAGTACTTC.

This clonotype was counted ten times or more. The chain employs TRBV19 and TRBJ2-3; the D is unclear. The CDR3 extends over 12 amino acids. From germline, CDR1 is LNHDA and CDR2 SQIVND (reference sequence). Trimming cost V 3 bases and J 5 bases, with 6 bases left between them. CDR3 protein: CASSIGGDTQYF. CDR3 in DNA: TGTGCCAGTAGTATCGGCGGAGATACGCAGTATTTT.

The chain carries TRBV7-2 and TRBJ2-5; no clear D gene. V was trimmed by 3 bases and J by 4 bases, leaving 12 bases between them. CDR3 size: 14 residues. CDR1 is SGHTA, CDR2 FQGNSA, per germline. The CDR3 DNA sequence: TGTGCCAGCAGCTTTGATCTTCTAGTAGAGACCCAGTACTTC. Encoded protein: CASSFDLLVETQYF.

V and J are TRBV2 and TRBJ1-1, with D maybe TRBD1 (5 bases). This CDR3 contains 14 residues. Germline-derived CDR1 and CDR2 are SNHLY and FYNNEI. V lost 3 bases and J lost 4, with 12 bases in between. CDR3 sequence: CASSEESGATEAFF. DNA for the CDR3: TGTGCCAGCAGTGAGGAATCTGGGGCCACTGAAGCTTTCTTT. Together with reference TRBV2 and TRBJ1-1, the CDR3 gives the full variable domain: EPEVTQTPSHQVTQMGQEVILRCVPISNHLYFYWYRQILGQKVEFLVSFYNNEISEKSEIFDDQFSVERPDGSNFTLKIRSTKLEDSAMYFCASSEESGATEAFFGQGTRLTVV.

The chain combines TRBV24-1 with TRBJ2-7; D is unresolved. Germline V gene sequence: CDR1 KGHDR, CDR2 SFDVKD. V gave up 2 bases and J gave up 6 bases, with 13 bases separating them. The CDR3 spans 14 residues. The CDR3 loop reads CATSDYDDSGEQYF. The CDR3 nucleotides are TGTGCCACCAGTGATTATGATGATTCGGGCGAGCAGTACTTC.

This rearrangement joins TRBV20-1 to TRBJ1-2, with 8 bases lining up with TRBD1. The V and J ends lost 1 base and 3 bases, in that order; junction bases with no gene match: 4. This CDR3 contains 14 residues. Germline V gene lookup returns CDR1 DFQATT and CDR2 SNEGSKA (reference sequence). The CDR3 loop is CSARVSGGDYGYTF. The CDR3 DNA sequence: TGCAGTGCTAGAGTTTCAGGGGGCGACTATGGCTACACCTTC.

This chain joins TRBV2 and TRBJ2-7; 9 nucleotides agree with TRBD2. This CDR3 has 12 amino acids. The germline CDR1 and CDR2 sequences are SNHLY and FYNNEI. The V and J ends lost 8 bases and 3 bases, in that order; junction bases with no gene match: 2. CDR3 sequence (DNA): TGTGCCAGCGATAGCGGGAGCTACGAGCAGTACTTC. As protein: CASDSGSYEQYF. Full variable domain (missing parts from reference TRBV2 and TRBJ2-7): EPEVTQTPSHQVTQMGQEVILRCVPISNHLYFYWYRQILGQKVEFLVSFYNNEISEKSEIFDDQFSVERPDGSNFTLKIRSTKLEDSAMYFCASDSGSYEQYFGPGTRLTVT.

This chain links TRBV28 with TRBJ2-5; 7 nucleotides agree with TRBD1. Unmatched junction bases numbered 2, after V lost 4 bases and J lost 3 bases. Germline CDR1 MDHEN, CDR2 SYDVKM. The CDR3 length is 13 residues. The CDR3 coding sequence is TGTGCCAGCAGTTACGGGACAGAAGAGACCCAGTACTTC. As protein: CASSYGTEETQYF.

In this sample, this clonotype turned up a few times. The chain employs TRBV7-3 and TRBJ2-3; D is possibly TRBD2 (5 bases). The CDR3 length is 14 residues. V lost 4 bases and J 5 bases, leaving 13 bases between the germline ends. The germline V gene has CDR1 SGHTA and CDR2 FQGTGA. CDR3 coding DNA: TGTGCCAGCAGCTCACCAGCTGCGGGAGATACGCAGTATTTT. Its protein product is CASSSPAAGDTQYF.

The chain recombines TRBV7-2 with TRBJ1-1; D may be TRBD1 (6 bases). The V gene lost 5 bases and the J gene lost 5 bases, with 21 bases spanning the gap. From germline, CDR1 is SGHTA and CDR2 FQGNSA. This CDR3 is built from 16 residues. The CDR3 sequence: CASSTRGGFRGTEAFF. CDR3 nucleotides: TGTGCCAGCAGCACCCGGGGTGGATTCAGGGGAACTGAAGCTTTCTTT. Variable domain in full (rest from reference TRBV7-2 and TRBJ1-1): GAGVSQSPSNKVTEKGKDVELRCDPISGHTALYWYRQSLGQGLEFLIYFQGNSAPDKSGLPSDRFSAERTGGSVSTLTIQRTQQEDSAVYLCASSTRGGFRGTEAFFGQGTRLTVV.

This clonotype appeared a few times. The rearrangement uses TRBV24-1 and TRBJ2-5, with a weak D call TRBD2 (6 bases). Trimming pared 6 bases from V and 5 bases from J, leaving 15 bases between. This CDR3 region has 14 residues. The V gene's germline CDR1 is KGHDR and CDR2 SFDVKD. The CDR3 DNA follows: TGTGCCACCAGTACGGGGGAGCGGCAGGAGACCCAGTACTTC. Its translation is CATSTGERQETQYF.

This clonotype was seen a handful of times. The chain has TRBV4-1 and TRBJ2-5; 8 bases fit TRBD1. Germline V gives CDR1 MGHRA, CDR2 YSYEKL. The CDR3 extends over 13 amino acids. V lost 4 bases, J lost 4 bases, and 2 bases stayed unmatched. CDR3 in DNA: TGCGCCAGCAGCCGGACAGGGCTAGAGACCCAGTACTTC. Its translation: CASSRTGLETQYF.

The table lists this clonotype with a few counts. V is TRBV28 and J is TRBJ1-6; no clear D. Deletions cut 3 bases from V and 9 bases from J, with 6 bases between. Germline V gene sequence: CDR1 MDHEN, CDR2 SYDVKM. CDR3 size: 12 residues. CDR3 amino acids: CASSFRGSPLHF. The DNA of the CDR3 is TGTGCCAGCAGTTTCCGGGGTTCACCCCTCCACTTT.

The chain has TRBV2 and TRBJ2-5; 8 bases agree with TRBD1. The CDR3 has 15 residues. The J segment lost 2 bases and the V segment lost 3 bases, leaving 5 bases of the junction unmatched. Germline V CDR1 and CDR2: SNHLY, FYNNEI. The CDR3 coding sequence is TGTGCCAGCAGTGATAACAGGGGGGCACAAGAGACCCAGTACTTC. Amino acids: CASSDNRGAQETQYF.

The chain links TRBV7-8 to TRBJ2-5; 7 nucleotides align to TRBD1. CDR3 size: 16 residues. Per germline, CDR1 SGHVS and CDR2 FQNEAQ. Germline trimming cut 0 bases from V and 2 bases from J; bases unmatched to any gene: 6. CDR3 protein: CASSLAGTDGQETQYF. The CDR3, as DNA: TGTGCCAGCAGCTTAGCCGGGACAGACGGGCAAGAGACCCAGTACTTC.

V usage is TRBV11-1 and J usage is TRBJ2-3, with D perhaps given as TRBD1 or TRBD2 (5 bases each). CDR1 SGHAT and CDR2 FQDESV come from the germline V gene (reference sequence). Trimming removed 7 bases at V and 11 bases at J, with 16 bases between. The CDR3 spans 12 residues. CDR3 DNA: TGTGCCAGCACCCAGGGCGGGTCGGAGCAGTATTTT. Translated: CASTQGGSEQYF.